One sample yielded the 25 T cell receptor beta chains listed below, sequenced in a study of cytomegalovirus exposure and HLA in healthy donors. The PCR ran on 60 Vbeta and 13 Jbeta primers. Here immunoSEQ multiplex PCR was the method, and the copy in TCRdb shows in-frame clones only, minus some. This table has under 150,000 clones, more than 65% appearing once. The specimen sequenced was PBMCs. These receptors all stem from a man aged 50-59 years in good health and CMV-seronegative.

The CDR3 reads CASSSHGGNTEAFF. CDR3 DNA: TGTGCCAGCAGCTCCCACGGGGGGAACACTGAAGCTTTCTTT. The chain recombines TRBV11-2 with TRBJ1-1, with D maybe TRBD1 (5 bases). The CDR3 has 14 amino acids. Germline-derived CDR1 and CDR2 are SGHAT and FQNNGV. Trimming pared 4 bases from V and 1 base from J, leaving 10 bases between.

V gene TRBV10-3 combines with J gene TRBJ1-1; D is perhaps TRBD1 (5 bases). V was pared by 11 bases and J by 9 bases, with 16 bases between. CDR1 ENHRY and CDR2 SYGVKD come from the germline V gene. This CDR3 region has 11 residues. In DNA, the CDR3 is TGTGCCGTGCTGACAGAGGTTAAAGCTTTCTTT. Protein: CAVLTEVKAFF.

The gene calls are TRBV9 and TRBJ2-7; D is unclear. The germline V and J ends were trimmed by 0 bases and 3 bases, with 4 bases remaining between them. Germline V lookup: CDR1 SGDLS, CDR2 YYNGEE. This CDR3 spans 12 amino acids. The CDR3 protein is CASSVAGYEQYF. The CDR3 DNA sequence: TGTGCCAGCAGCGTAGCCGGCTACGAGCAGTACTTC.

This chain links TRBV7-9 with TRBJ1-1, with TRBD1 as a possible D gene (5 bases). This CDR3 has 15 amino acids. V lost 4 bases, J lost 3 bases, and 15 bases lay in between. CDR1 and CDR2 (germline): SEHNR, FQNEAQ (reference sequence). CDR3: CASSSPGGADTEAFF. CDR3 nucleotides: TGTGCCAGCAGCTCGCCGGGTGGGGCGGACACTGAAGCTTTCTTT.

The genes are TRBV11-2 and TRBJ1-1; tentatively, D is TRBD1 (6 bases). Per germline, CDR1 SGHAT and CDR2 FQNNGV. Trimming removed 0 bases at V and 8 bases at J, with 13 bases between. The CDR3 runs to 14 residues. In nucleotides, the CDR3 is TGTGCCAGCAGCTTAGATTGGGCCGACAGGGAAGCTTTCTTT. The encoded protein is CASSLDWADREAFF.

V usage is TRBV7-9 and J usage is TRBJ1-1, with D uncertain. The CDR3 contains 12 residues. V was pared by 2 bases and J by 4 bases, with 5 bases between. Germline V gives CDR1 SEHNR, CDR2 FQNEAQ (reference sequence). This CDR3 is CASSLYRTEAFF. CDR3 nucleotides: TGTGCCAGCAGCTTATATCGCACTGAAGCTTTCTTT.

The genes are TRBV7-8 and TRBJ2-1; D is perhaps TRBD2 (6 bases). There are 13 residues in the CDR3. The V gene's germline CDR1 is SGHVS and CDR2 FQNEAQ. V was pared by 3 bases and J by 8 bases, with 11 bases between. This chain's CDR3 is CASSFRERDEQFF. CDR3 nucleotide sequence: TGTGCCAGCAGCTTTCGGGAGCGGGATGAGCAGTTCTTC.

This clone appeared a single time. The chain uses TRBV19 and TRBJ1-1, with a possible D match to TRBD1 (5 bases). The CDR3 consists of 15 residues. Trimming removed 5 bases at V and 5 bases at J, with 18 bases between. Germline V CDR1 and CDR2: LNHDA, SQIVND (reference sequence). CDR3 sequence: CASSSRGAVRTEAFF. CDR3 sequence (DNA): TGTGCCAGTAGTTCTAGGGGCGCGGTTAGGACTGAAGCTTTCTTT.

This chain joins TRBV11-2 and TRBJ2-7, with TRBD1 matching over 8 bases. Per germline, CDR1 SGHAT and CDR2 FQNNGV. This CDR3 is built from 13 residues. Trimming at V came to 5 bases and at J to 4 bases, leaving 4 bases not matched to a gene. The CDR3 DNA is TGTGCCAGCAGCCAGGGGGCGCTTTACGAGCAGTACTTC. Its translation: CASSQGALYEQYF.

This rearrangement joins TRBV2 to TRBJ1-5; D is ambiguous. The V and J ends lost 4 bases and 4 bases respectively, with 11 bases between them. The CDR3 runs to 14 residues. Germline V gene data show CDR1 as SNHLY and CDR2 as FYNNEI. CDR3 loop: CASSAGYSNQPQHF. The CDR3 nucleotides are TGTGCCAGCAGTGCGGGGTATTCGAATCAGCCCCAGCATTTT.

This rearrangement joins TRBV6-1 to TRBJ2-7; a weak D match, TRBD1 (5 bases). The germline CDR1 and CDR2 sequences are MNHNS and SASEGT. The germline V and J ends were trimmed by 3 bases and 6 bases, with 12 bases remaining between them. The CDR3 has 13 amino acids. The CDR3 region is CASSESGFGEQYF. CDR3 sequence (DNA): TGTGCCAGCAGTGAGTCAGGGTTCGGCGAGCAGTACTTC.

The DNA of the CDR3 is TGTGCCAGCTGGCCGGGCTCCTACGAGCAGTACTTC. Translated, it gives CASWPGSYEQYF. The chain recombines TRBV2 with TRBJ2-7; D is ambiguous. Deletions cut 8 bases from V and 0 bases from J, with 8 bases between. Per the germline V gene, CDR1 is SNHLY and CDR2 is FYNNEI. This CDR3 is built from 12 residues.

The chain has TRBV11-3 and TRBJ2-3; D not certain. Trimming removed 0 bases at V and 0 bases at J, with 4 bases between. Germline lookup yields CDR1 SGHNT and CDR2 YENEEA. The CDR3 runs 14 residues. This CDR3 is CASSLDTSTDTQYF. The CDR3 nucleotides read TGTGCCAGCAGCTTAGACACTAGCACAGATACGCAGTATTTT.

Comments on this clone: This CDR3 is also generated by other DNA sequences in the sample. The chain couples TRBV19 to TRBJ2-7; 8 bases are shared with TRBD1. This CDR3 spans 14 amino acids. From germline, CDR1 is LNHDA and CDR2 SQIVND (reference sequence). Trimming at V came to 4 bases and at J to 1 base, leaving 3 bases not matched to a gene. The CDR3 nucleotides read TGTGCCAGTAGTACGGGGACAGGTTCCTACGAGCAGTACTTC. It is translated as CASSTGTGSYEQYF.

The V and J genes are TRBV6-6 and TRBJ1-3, with D possibly being TRBD1 (6 bases). Trimming removed 10 bases at V and 1 base at J, with 11 bases between. CDR3 length: 13 amino acids. Germline assignment: CDR1 MNHNY and CDR2 SVGAGI (reference sequence). The CDR3 reads CATWGLSGNTIYF. The CDR3 nucleotides are TGTGCCACCTGGGGGCTTTCTGGAAACACCATATATTTT.

The chain has TRBV5-1 and TRBJ2-3; weak D call: TRBD1 (5 bases). This CDR3 is 15 amino acids long. V dropped 0 bases and J dropped 4 bases, with 12 bases sitting between them. Germline CDR1 is SGHRS and CDR2 is YFSETQ. Here the CDR3 reads CASSLARAGADTQYF. In DNA form, the CDR3 reads TGCGCCAGCAGCTTGGCCAGGGCTGGCGCAGATACGCAGTATTTT.

In its sample, this clone was seen a few times. CDR3 DNA: TGTGCCAGCAGCTTGGGGACAGGGGGTAATGGCTACACCTTC. It is translated as CASSLGTGGNGYTF. The rearrangement links TRBV5-6 to TRBJ1-2, with 10 bases aligning to TRBD1. V shed 0 bases and J 6 bases; nucleotides not matched to a gene: 2. This CDR3 has 14 amino acids. Germline CDR1 is SGHDT and CDR2 is YYEEEE. Full variable domain (missing parts from reference TRBV5-6 and TRBJ1-2): DAGVTQSPTHLIKTRGQQVTLRCSPKSGHDTVSWYQQALGQGPQFIFQYYEEEERQRGNFPDRFSGHQFPNYSSELNVNALLLGDSALYLCASSLGTGGNGYTFGSGTRLTVV.

The chain employs TRBV18 and TRBJ1-1, with D possibly TRBD1 on 5 matching bases. V was shortened by 0 bases and J by 5 bases, with 16 bases between the two germline ends. The CDR3 extends over 16 amino acids. Germline V CDR1 and CDR2: KGHSH, LQKENI. As DNA, the CDR3 is TGTGCCAGCTCACCACCGGGAGGGGTCCGGAGGACTGAAGCTTTCTTT. Amino acids: CASSPPGGVRRTEAFF.

There are a few counts of this clone. Additional DNA sequences in this sample encode the identical CDR3. The V call is TRBV6-5, the J call TRBJ1-1; TRBD1 aligns across 9 bases. V was clipped by 5 bases and J by 1 base; unmatched bases: 2. Germline CDR1 reads MNHEY; CDR2 reads SVGAGI. The CDR3 extends over 14 amino acids. The CDR3 sequence: CASSKGQGNTEAFF. The CDR3 bases are TGTGCCAGCAGTAAGGGACAGGGGAACACTGAAGCTTTCTTT.

This clone appeared a few times. This chain joins TRBV2 and TRBJ1-1, with D possibly being TRBD1 (5 bases). Looked up from germline, CDR1 is SNHLY and CDR2 is FYNNEI. Trimming removed 8 bases from V and 3 bases from J, with 10 bases in between. CDR3 length equals 12 residues. CDR3: CASLLGDTEAFF. In DNA form, the CDR3 reads TGTGCCAGCCTCTTAGGGGACACTGAAGCTTTCTTT.

The gene calls are TRBV25-1 and TRBJ2-2, with a weak D call TRBD1 (6 bases). The CDR3 is made up of 16 amino acids. Germline V gene sequence: CDR1 MGHDK, CDR2 SYGVNS. V was clipped by 1 base and J by 3 bases, with 12 bases between them. CDR3 region: CASSELGGRHTGELFF. The DNA of the CDR3 is TGTGCCAGCAGTGAATTAGGGGGTAGGCACACCGGGGAGCTGTTTTTT.

The CDR3 is CASSYQGKLNQPQHF. The DNA for the CDR3 is TGTGCCAGCAGCTATCAGGGAAAGCTCAATCAGCCCCAGCATTTT. The chain employs TRBV27 and TRBJ1-5; D is possibly TRBD1 (5 bases). The V and J ends lost 6 bases and 3 bases respectively, with 15 bases between them. The CDR3 contains 15 residues. In germline, CDR1 is MNHEY, CDR2 SMNVEV (reference sequence).

V is TRBV11-2 and J is TRBJ1-1; D might be TRBD1 (6 bases). The CDR3 is made up of 15 amino acids. Germline lookup yields CDR1 SGHAT and CDR2 FQNNGV. Trimming took off 5 bases at V and 1 base at J, with 14 bases between the two ends. The CDR3 reads CASSPPDRRNTEAFF. The CDR3 DNA follows: TGTGCCAGCAGCCCGCCGGACAGAAGGAACACTGAAGCTTTCTTT.

The chain employs TRBV19 and TRBJ1-5; D unclear. Germline loops: CDR1 LNHDA, CDR2 SQIVND (reference sequence). Trimming stripped 3 bases from V and 4 bases from J, with 10 bases between. The CDR3 contains 14 residues. CDR3 in amino acids: CASSMGPANQPQHF. The DNA of the CDR3 is TGTGCCAGTAGTATGGGCCCCGCAAATCAGCCCCAGCATTTT. Together with reference TRBV19 and TRBJ1-5, the CDR3 gives the full variable domain: DGGITQSPKYLFRKEGQNVTLSCEQNLNHDAMYWYRQDPGQGLRLIYYSQIVNDFQKGDIAEGYSVSREKKESFPLTVTSAQKNPTAFYLCASSMGPANQPQHFGDGTRLSIL.

This rearrangement joins TRBV7-9 to TRBJ2-5; D may be TRBD1 (5 bases). V lost 4 bases and J 2 bases, leaving 17 bases between the germline ends. Germline CDR1 and CDR2: SEHNR and FQNEAQ (reference sequence). This CDR3 is 16 amino acids long. CDR3 bases: TGTGCCAGCAGCTCCTACAAGGGGCCGTCACAAGAGACCCAGTACTTC. Its protein is CASSSYKGPSQETQYF.